A selection of T cell receptor beta chains follows, all from one sample in a study of blood T cell repertoires in COVID-19. Assay used: immunoSEQ multiplex PCR; TCRdb lists only in-frame clones, some missing. The table shows fewer than 150,000 clones, with roughly four fifths occurring only once. Sequencing input: peripheral blood. The origin of the receptors is a human donor in a cohort sampled during active COVID-19. CDR3s include the opening cysteine and the closing phenylalanine or tryptophan. Fields, in order: clone size, J gene, D gene, V gene, CDR3 protein, CDR3 DNA. The D gene is left open where the match is weak. Clone size is not always given. Where it is, it says once, few, many or a class for expanded clones.

>once|TRBJ2-7|TRBD2|TRBV10-3
CAIRGAGGGYEQYF
TGTGCCATCAGAGGTGCGGGGGGCGGCTACGAGCAGTACTTC
>NA|TRBJ1-5|TRBD1|TRBV6-6
CASSYHRGQGNQPQHF
TGTGCCAGCAGTTACCACAGGGGTCAGGGCAATCAGCCCCAGCATTTT
>NA|TRBJ2-1|NA|TRBV7-9
CASSLEGSSYNEQFF
TGTGCCAGCAGCTTGGAAGGGAGCTCCTACAATGAGCAGTTCTTC
>NA|TRBJ2-5|TRBD2|TRBV5-6
CASSSGLAGFETQYF
TGTGCCAGCAGCTCCGGACTAGCGGGGTTTGAGACCCAGTACTTC
>NA|TRBJ2-4|NA|TRBV9
CASSVGTGKGNIQYF
TGTGCCAGCAGCGTAGGCACAGGAAAGGGCAACATTCAGTACTTC
>few|TRBJ2-3|TRBD1|TRBV7-2
CASSADRGNTDTQYF
TGTGCCAGCAGCGCGGACAGGGGGAACACAGATACGCAGTATTTT
>NA|TRBJ1-2|TRBD1|TRBV15
CATGSSGQGNYGYTF
TGTGCCACTGGCTCCTCGGGACAGGGGAACTATGGCTACACCTTC
>NA|TRBJ1-2|TRBD1|TRBV5-1
CASSLGQGIRDYGYTF
TGCGCCAGCAGCTTGGGACAGGGTATAAGAGATTATGGCTACACCTTC
>NA|TRBJ2-1|TRBD2|TRBV28
CASSPIQPLAGAAAEQFF
TGTGCCAGCAGTCCCATTCAGCCACTAGCGGGGGCCGCGGCGGAGCAGTTCTTC
>NA|TRBJ2-7|TRBD1|TRBV2
CASSERQGTYEQYF
TGTGCCAGCAGTGAAAGACAGGGTACCTACGAGCAGTACTTC
>NA|TRBJ1-5|TRBD1|TRBV28
CASRPGQGGQPQHF
TGTGCCAGCAGACCTGGACAGGGCGGTCAGCCCCAGCATTTT
>few|TRBJ2-7|NA|TRBV7-9
CASSLGAGDLSYEQYF
TGTGCCAGCAGCTTAGGAGCAGGTGACCTTTCCTACGAGCAGTACTTC
>NA|TRBJ1-1|NA|TRBV4-2
CASSQGADSPREAFF
TGTGCCAGCAGCCAAGGGGCGGACAGCCCTCGTGAAGCTTTCTTT
>NA|TRBJ1-2|TRBD1|TRBV4-2
CASRLAHDRDKGYTF
TGTGCCAGCAGGTTAGCCCACGACAGGGATAAGGGCTACACCTTC